The clone carrying this T cell receptor (beta chain) appeared a single time. Its matching antigen is unknown. This entry comes from a study of shared clonotypes between healthy human individuals. General study points: Rarefaction demonstrated incomplete sorted-subset sequencing despite large depth.

CDR3 length: 11 amino acids. The V end was cut by 5 bases, the J end by 6 bases, with 8 bases between. CDR1 and CDR2 (germline): SGHVS, FNYEAQ. Naive-designated CD8 cells lacked CD45RO, were positively enriched for CCR7, and omitted terminally differentiated effector memory CD45RA+ cells. In the original workflow: Filtering differed for immunoSEQ, which gave only junction sequences without quality scores. Profiled with immunoSEQ multiplex PCR; TCRdb holds only in-frame clones, not every one. D and trimming come from the DNA, and the V and J calls and clone size come from that table. Altogether about 680,000 clones are present, just over 90% being singletons, with the ten largest covering 20% to 25%.

V gene TRBV7-6 combines with J gene TRBJ2-7; D might be TRBD1 or TRBD2, each matching 5 bases. The receptor comes from a man younger than 40 in good health. The sample was naive CD8+ T cells sorted from blood. CDR3 sequence reads: CASSGGTEQYF. CDR3 bases: TGTGCCAGCAGCGGGGGTACCGAGCAGTACTTC.